A selection of T cell receptor beta chains follows, all from one sample in a study of blood T cell repertoires in COVID-19. TCRdb's copy holds only in-frame clones and misses some; the assay was immunoSEQ multiplex PCR. The profile shows about 250,000 clones, 84% of them singletons. Sample: peripheral blood. These receptors were taken from a woman aged 40 to 50 who had recovered from COVID-19. Both conserved end residues are part of each CDR3. A D gene is named only where the DNA matches it firmly. The size entry is marked missing in some rows and otherwise reads once, few, many or a size class.

TRBD1	TRBV2	TRBJ2-1	once	CASMRDRGPPEQFF	TGTGCCAGCATGCGGGACAGGGGGCCCCCTGAGCAGTTCTTC
NA	TRBV30	TRBJ1-3	few	CASPGASWNTIYF	TGTGCCTCGCCAGGGGCCTCTTGGAACACCATATATTTT
TRBD1	TRBV4-2	TRBJ1-2	NA	CASLGTGENYGYTF	TGTGCCAGCCTCGGGACAGGGGAAAACTATGGCTACACCTTC
NA	TRBV6-5	TRBJ2-7	NA	CASSYRGEQYF	TGTGCCAGCAGTTACAGAGGCGAGCAGTACTTC
TRBD1	TRBV29-1	TRBJ1-2	NA	CSAVRGNRGSGYGYTF	TGCAGCGCAGTCAGGGGAAACAGGGGTTCCGGCTATGGCTACACCTTC
NA	TRBV6-2/TRBV6-3	TRBJ2-7	few	CASSHKVRGYEQYF	TGTGCCAGCAGCCACAAGGTGCGGGGCTACGAGCAGTACTTC
TRBD2	TRBV11-3	TRBJ2-5	NA	CASSLAGGYEETQYF	TGTGCCAGCAGCTTGGCGGGGGGTTACGAAGAGACCCAGTACTTC
NA	TRBV2	TRBJ2-7	few	CASSEGQNTGYEQYF	TGTGCCAGCAGTGAAGGACAAAATACAGGATACGAGCAGTACTTC
NA	TRBV5-1	TRBJ2-5	NA	CASSPGVRQEVETQYF	TGCGCCAGCAGCCCAGGCGTTCGGCAGGAGGTGGAGACCCAGTACTTC
NA	TRBV19	TRBJ2-7	NA	CASSILGESYEQYF	TGTGCCAGTAGTATTCTTGGGGAGTCCTACGAGCAGTACTTC
NA	TRBV20-1	TRBJ1-1	NA	CSVPSPSEAFF	TGCAGTGTCCCTTCCCCTTCTGAAGCTTTCTTT
TRBD2	TRBV5-1	TRBJ2-7	NA	CASNPTSGANEQYF	TGCGCCAGCAATCCGACTAGCGGGGCGAATGAGCAGTACTTC
NA	TRBV20-1	TRBJ1-2	NA	CSASLSWGLGYTF	TGCAGTGCTAGTCTCTCGTGGGGCTTGGGCTACACCTTC
TRBD1	TRBV2	TRBJ1-2	few	CASSRRDRSDGYTF	TGTGCCAGCAGTAGACGGGACAGATCGGATGGCTACACCTTC
NA	TRBV18	TRBJ2-7	NA	CASSFGEAYEQYF	TGTGCCAGCTCATTCGGGGAGGCCTACGAGCAGTACTTC
NA	TRBV10-3	TRBJ1-1	NA	CAISESRGGSDTEAFF	TGTGCCATCAGTGAGTCGCGGGGGGGGTCTGACACTGAAGCTTTCTTT
NA	TRBV7-2	TRBJ1-1	NA	CASSLGGGAEAFF	TGTGCCAGCAGCTTAGGGGGCGGGGCAGAAGCTTTCTTT
NA	TRBV9	TRBJ1-5	NA	CASSPDSNQPQHF	TGTGCCAGCAGCCCCGACAGTAATCAGCCCCAGCATTTT
NA	TRBV10-3	TRBJ2-5	NA	CAISEGPRVTETQYF	TGTGCCATCAGTGAAGGCCCACGGGTCACAGAGACCCAGTACTTC
NA	TRBV5-8	TRBJ1-2	NA	CASSFPETNYGYTF	TGTGCCAGCAGCTTTCCAGAAACTAACTATGGCTACACCTTC
NA	TRBV2	TRBJ2-3	NA	CASSPSVATDTQYF	TGTGCCAGCAGTCCTTCCGTGGCCACAGATACGCAGTATTTT
TRBD1	TRBV9	TRBJ2-6	NA	CASSLQGNGANVLTF	TGTGCCAGCAGCTTACAGGGGAATGGGGCCAACGTCCTGACTTTC
TRBD1	TRBV19	TRBJ2-7	NA	CASSMISRGLTGGIDEQYF	TGTGCCAGTAGTATGATCTCTCGGGGGTTGACAGGGGGCATCGACGAGCAGTACTTC
NA	TRBV15	TRBJ2-7	NA	CATTYRVGYEQYF	TGTGCCACCACATACAGGGTTGGCTACGAGCAGTACTTC
NA	TRBV30	TRBJ2-7	NA	CAWMSSDSYEQYF	TGTGCCTGGATGTCTAGCGATTCCTACGAGCAGTACTTC
TRBD1	TRBV2	TRBJ1-2	NA	CASSGGGQGGRGYTF	TGTGCCAGCAGTGGGGGGGGACAGGGCGGTAGAGGCTACACCTTC
NA	TRBV29-1	TRBJ1-1	NA	CSVDRNTEAFF	TGCAGCGTGGACAGGAACACTGAAGCTTTCTTT
NA	TRBV10-1	TRBJ2-2	once	CASRPMRTGELFF	TGCGCCAGCAGGCCCATGAGGACCGGGGAGCTGTTTTTT
NA	TRBV11-2	TRBJ1-5	NA	CASSFGQNQPQHF	TGTGCCAGCAGCTTCGGACAGAATCAGCCCCAGCATTTT
NA	TRBV7-9	TRBJ1-1	NA	CASSHPGPPNTDEAFF	TGTGCCAGCAGTCACCCGGGTCCCCCCAACACGGATGAAGCTTTCTTT
TRBD1	TRBV3-1/TRBV3-2	TRBJ2-1	NA	CASTPTWTGMVNEQFF	TGTGCCAGCACCCCTACTTGGACAGGGATGGTCAATGAGCAGTTCTTC
NA	TRBV28	TRBJ1-1	NA	CASSYLRETEAFF	TGTGCCAGCAGTTACCTAAGGGAGACTGAAGCTTTCTTT
NA	TRBV27	TRBJ1-5	NA	CASSPPGTLNWPQHF	TGTGCCAGCAGTCCCCCCGGGACACTCAATTGGCCCCAGCATTTT
TRBD1	TRBV28	TRBJ1-6	once	CASSPDRDHNSPLHF	TGTGCCAGCAGCCCTGACAGGGACCATAATTCACCCCTCCACTTT
NA	TRBV12-3/TRBV12-4	TRBJ1-2	NA	CASRDRNYGYTF	TGTGCCAGCAGGGACAGAAACTATGGCTACACCTTC
NA	TRBV7-9	TRBJ2-7	few	CASSLGQGISYEQYF	TGTGCCAGCAGCTTAGGGCAGGGGATCTCCTACGAGCAGTACTTC
TRBD1	TRBV28	TRBJ2-7	once	CASSSDRGYLSEQYF	TGTGCCAGCAGTTCCGACAGGGGATATTTGTCCGAGCAGTACTTC
TRBD1	TRBV6-1	TRBJ1-2	NA	CASSEFWTGDGYTF	TGTGCCAGCAGTGAATTCTGGACAGGGGATGGCTACACCTTC
NA	TRBV5-1	TRBJ2-2	once	CASSRQTNTGELFF	TGCGCCAGCAGCCGACAAACGAACACCGGGGAGCTGTTTTTT
NA	TRBV18	TRBJ1-4	few	CASSPGASPEKLFF	TGTGCCAGCTCACCAGGGGCCTCCCCTGAAAAACTGTTTTTT
NA	TRBV6-6	TRBJ2-2	few	CASSLQGELFF	TGTGCCAGCAGTCTACAAGGGGAGCTGTTTTTT
NA	TRBV5-6	TRBJ2-2	once	CASSKRDTGELFF	TGTGCCAGCAGCAAGCGGGACACCGGGGAGCTGTTTTTT
NA	TRBV28	TRBJ1-2	NA	CASSRVDGYTF	TGTGCCAGCAGTCGGGTGGATGGCTACACCTTC
TRBD1	TRBV19	TRBJ2-7	NA	CASSSGTGRNEQYF	TGTGCCAGTAGTTCCGGGACAGGCAGAAACGAGCAGTACTTC
NA	TRBV7-9	TRBJ1-5	NA	CASSYGVGYTNQPQHF	TGTGCCAGCAGCTACGGGGTGGGGTATACCAATCAGCCCCAGCATTTT
NA	TRBV10-3	TRBJ2-1	NA	CAIKGSSYNEQFF	TGTGCCATCAAAGGGAGCTCCTACAATGAGCAGTTCTTC
NA	TRBV5-1	TRBJ1-1	NA	CASSLRTQGMNTEAFF	TGCGCCAGCAGCTTGCGTACCCAGGGGATGAACACTGAAGCTTTCTTT
NA	TRBV5-6	TRBJ1-2	NA	CASSGGVYGYTF	TGTGCCAGCAGCGGCGGGGTCTATGGCTACACCTTC
NA	TRBV7-2	TRBJ1-5	NA	CASSLALGRGGENQPQHF	TGTGCCAGCAGCTTAGCGCTAGGTCGGGGGGGCGAAAATCAGCCCCAGCATTTT
NA	TRBV19	TRBJ1-2	few	CASSIQGRASYGYTF	TGTGCCAGTAGTATCCAGGGAAGGGCCTCATATGGCTACACCTTC